The sequence of this TCR beta chain was determined in a study of blood T cell repertoires in COVID-19 (dated by TCRdb to the early 2020s). Some background on the complete study: Samples from collaborators originated in the United States, Italy and Spain and spanned both the acute and convalescent phases of COVID-19. Subjects who had been exposed to COVID-19, were actively infected with it, or had recovered from it provided the deeply sampled blood TCRbeta repertoires that made up the dataset. The samples were drawn from the first 160 participants of the ongoing ImmuneRACE study and from 1,254 subjects provided by 6 global collaborators. A freely available public database, intended as a resource for researchers studying the immune response to SARS-CoV-2, is where the repertoires were released. The prospective study material was composed of cDNA or gDNA derived from T cells, B-cell-depleted T cells, or PBMCs. Where HLA class I and class II types were available, the types were taken from metadata supplied by the sample provider, not from assay-based typing. The sample metadata nearly always contained a de-identified subject ID, COVID-19 status, age in years and sex.

TCRbeta CDR3 regions were amplified from genomic DNA using the immunoSEQ Assay, a bias-controlled multiplex PCR. For the original study's pipeline: The number of nucleated cells in each sample was estimated from the amplification of reference gene primers within the assay. To quantify the absolute abundance of each unique TCRbeta CDR3 rearrangement, sequence reads were collapsed and filtered. Productive Simpson clonality was computed per sample as the square root of Simpson's diversity index over productive rearrangements. TCRdb holds this immuneACCESS table with in-frame rearrangements only. Some clones are missing; in checked studies, unresolved V genes explain under half, and the rest has no known cause. The V and J calls and clone size are taken from that table; D and trimming were inferred from the DNA. This sample lists 250,000 to 350,000 clones; approximately 85% were detected once. The top ten constitute 0.87% of the sample.

One collaborating source in Seattle enrolled patients during active infection and followed them longitudinally through the course of disease. Collaborating institutions collected whole blood in K2EDTA tubes following their own protocols. For TCRbeta analysis, collaborators shipped samples as frozen whole blood, isolated PBMCs, or DNA extracted from either of those sample types. Broader findings and caveats from the paper: How much clinical and demographic metadata was included differed by source and by participant, and the metadata was provided uncurated.

Note on this clone: This receptor's antigen is unknown. No quality values exist for individual bases; no much larger clone is one base distant. This CDR3 is also generated by other DNA sequences in the sample.

Sequencing input: peripheral blood. The clonotype originates from a human donor with COVID-19, enrolled during active disease. The donor label of this sample is uncertain.

The nucleotide sequence reads as follows: TGTGCCAGCAGCCTTGGACTAGCCACGGAGACCCAGTACTTC. Its protein is CASSLGLATETQYF. In this chain, TRBV7-9 is recombined with TRBJ2-5, with 8 bases in between that match TRBD2. The V end gives up 5 bases and the J end 5 bases, leaving 7 bases in the junction not matched to a gene. The CDR1 and CDR2 encoded by the germline V gene (reference sequence) are SEHNR and FQNEAQ. The CDR3 covers 14 residues, taking in both the cysteine and the phenylalanine. Just CDR3 DNA is preserved here, 42 bases in frame from base 1.